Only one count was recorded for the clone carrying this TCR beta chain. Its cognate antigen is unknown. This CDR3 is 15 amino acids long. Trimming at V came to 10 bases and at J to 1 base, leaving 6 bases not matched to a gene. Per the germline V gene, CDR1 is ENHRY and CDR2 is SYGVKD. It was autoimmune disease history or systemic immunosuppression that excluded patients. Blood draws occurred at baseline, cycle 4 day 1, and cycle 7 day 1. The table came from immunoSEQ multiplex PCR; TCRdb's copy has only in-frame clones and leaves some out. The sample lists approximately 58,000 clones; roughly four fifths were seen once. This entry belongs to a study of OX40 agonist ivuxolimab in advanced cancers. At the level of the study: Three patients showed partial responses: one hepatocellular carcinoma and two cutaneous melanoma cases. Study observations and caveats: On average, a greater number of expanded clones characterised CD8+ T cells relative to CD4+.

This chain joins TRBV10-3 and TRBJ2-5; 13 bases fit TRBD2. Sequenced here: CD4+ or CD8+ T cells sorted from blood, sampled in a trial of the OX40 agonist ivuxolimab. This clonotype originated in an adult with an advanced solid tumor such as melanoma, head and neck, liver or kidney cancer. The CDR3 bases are TGTGCCACTAAGACTAGCGGGGGGACCCAAGAGACCCAGTACTTC. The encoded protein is CATKTSGGTQETQYF.